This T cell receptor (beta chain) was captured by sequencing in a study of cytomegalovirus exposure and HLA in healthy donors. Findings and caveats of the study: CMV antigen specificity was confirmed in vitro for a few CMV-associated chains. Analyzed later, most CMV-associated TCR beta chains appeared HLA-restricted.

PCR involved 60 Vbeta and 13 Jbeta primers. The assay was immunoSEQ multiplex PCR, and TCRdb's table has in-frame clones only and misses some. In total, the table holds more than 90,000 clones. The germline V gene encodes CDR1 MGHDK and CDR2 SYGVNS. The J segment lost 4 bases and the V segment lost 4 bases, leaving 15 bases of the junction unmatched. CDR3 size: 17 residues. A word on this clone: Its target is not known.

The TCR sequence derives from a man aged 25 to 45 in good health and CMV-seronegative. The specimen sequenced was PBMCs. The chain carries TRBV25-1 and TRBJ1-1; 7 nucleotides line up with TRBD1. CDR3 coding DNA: TGTGCCAGCAGTGCATTCCCTGAGAGACAGGGAGGCACTGAAGCTTTCTTT. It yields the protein CASSAFPERQGGTEAFF. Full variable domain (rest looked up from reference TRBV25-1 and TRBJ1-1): EADIYQTPRYLVIGTGKKITLECSQTMGHDKMYWYQQDPGMELHLIHYSYGVNSTEKGDLSSESTVSRIRTEHFPLTLESARPSHTSQYLCASSAFPERQGGTEAFFGQGTRLTVV.